Shown below are 21 T cell receptor beta chains from a single sample sequenced in a study of T cell repertoires in cytomegalovirus infection. Using its own MiXCR run on the reads, TCRdb lists one record per CDR3 protein. The table shows about 890,000 distinct CDR3 sequences, with roughly 30% occurring only once. The antigens of these receptors remain unknown. The sample was cultured CD8+ T cells from PBMCs, taken from culture after CMV antigen stimulation. The source is a human donor in good health (CMV status not recorded). Some clones in this sample may be carry-over from other donors' samples.

At least ten counts were recorded for this clonotype. J is TRBJ1-2 and V is TRBV7-2; perhaps TRBD1 as D (5 bases). The length of the CDR3 is 14 residues. Between the trimmed V and J ends, which lost 2 bases and 2 bases, there was a span of 9 bases. From germline, CDR1 is SGHTA and CDR2 FQGNSA. CDR3 sequence reads: CASSLITGNYGYTF. The CDR3 DNA reads TGTGCCAGCAGCTTAATAACAGGAAACTATGGCTACACCTTC.

This clonotype was found many times. The chain recombines TRBV20-1 with TRBJ2-7; a weak D match, TRBD1 (6 bases). V dropped 6 bases and J dropped 7 bases, with 13 bases sitting between them. The CDR3 consists of 11 residues. The V gene's germline CDR1 is DFQATT and CDR2 SNEGSKA (reference sequence). CDR3 nucleotide sequence: TGCAGTGCAACCAGGGGCCGAGAGCAGTACTTC. Translation: CSATRGREQYF.

This clonotype was seen a few times. J is TRBJ2-1 and V is TRBV12-3 or TRBV12-4, with TRBD1 matching over 7 bases. J lost 5 bases, V lost 6 bases, and 10 bases had no gene match. This CDR3 is built from 15 residues. The CDR3 region has the DNA TGTGCCAGCAGGGCCCGGGACAGAAAAAACAATGAGCAGTTCTTC. This translates into CASRARDRKNNEQFF.

This clonotype was seen a handful of times. The gene calls are TRBV7-9 and TRBJ2-3; D tentatively reads TRBD1 or TRBD2 (6 bases each). The CDR3 contains 14 residues. CDR1 and CDR2 from the germline V gene are SEHNR and FQNEAQ (reference sequence). The V end lost 3 bases, the J end lost 5 bases, and 12 bases lay between the germline ends. The DNA of the CDR3 is TGTGCCAGCAGCTTTCCGGGGGCCCAAGATACGCAGTATTTT. It specifies CASSFPGAQDTQYF.

The chain joins TRBV25-1 to TRBJ2-1; no clear D gene. Germline loops: CDR1 MGHDK, CDR2 SYGVNS. The CDR3 is made up of 18 amino acids. Between the trimmed V and J ends, which lost 4 bases and 8 bases, there was a span of 27 bases. This CDR3 is CASSGPSTVGMGWDEQFF. In nucleotides, the CDR3 is TGTGCCAGCAGTGGACCTTCTACAGTTGGGATGGGATGGGATGAGCAGTTCTTC.

The sample holds one count of this clonotype. The chain carries TRBV18 and TRBJ2-5, with D tentatively TRBD2 (6 bases). CDR1 and CDR2 (germline): KGHSH, LQKENI. The CDR3 runs to 18 residues. Trimming left V 4 bases short and J 5 bases short, with 26 bases between. As DNA, the CDR3 is TGTGCCAGCTCACGAACAGCCTACGTCGGGGGTCGCACCGAGACCCAGTACTTC. It is translated as CASSRTAYVGGRTETQYF.

J is TRBJ2-5 and V is TRBV12-3 or TRBV12-4, with 7 bases that match TRBD1. V shed 3 bases and J 3 bases; nucleotides not matched to a gene: 10. The CDR3 spans 16 residues. The CDR3 reads CASSFGVDRVEETQYF. The CDR3 DNA is TGTGCCAGCAGTTTTGGAGTCGACAGGGTGGAAGAGACCCAGTACTTC.

As concerns this clonotype: The junction differs from germline at one of its ends, possibly a read error. V gene TRBV6-6 combines with J gene TRBJ1-5; no definite D call. The CDR3 has 14 residues. CDR1 is MNHNY, CDR2 SVGAGI, per germline (reference sequence). In DNA form, the CDR3 reads TGTGCCAGCAGTTCCGACACCAGCAATCAGTCCCAGCATTTT. This sequence encodes CASSSDTSNQSQHF.

There are a few counts of this clonotype. The chain uses TRBV28 and TRBJ2-1; D remains unclear. CDR3 length: 14 amino acids. Trimming stripped 1 base from V and 11 bases from J, with 15 bases between. From germline, CDR1 is MDHEN and CDR2 SYDVKM. The CDR3 loop reads CASSLSSMTDQQFF. The CDR3 DNA reads TGTGCCAGCAGTTTATCGTCGATGACTGACCAGCAGTTCTTC.

This clonotype was seen a handful of times. The chain uses TRBV7-9 and TRBJ1-5; D is ambiguous. The CDR3 is 15 amino acids. Germline CDR1 reads SEHNR; CDR2 reads FQNEAQ (reference sequence). V was cut by 3 bases and J by 1 base, with 10 bases left in between. CDR3 nucleotides: TGTGCCAGCAGCTTTTCACCCGAGAGCAATCAGCCCCAGCATTTT. Translated, it gives CASSFSPESNQPQHF.

This chain uses TRBV12-3 or TRBV12-4 with TRBJ2-3; 7 bases fit TRBD2. Losses at the gene ends were 6 bases for V and 0 bases for J; bases not matched to a gene: 6. There are 15 residues in the CDR3. The DNA for the CDR3 is TGTGCCAGCAGAGCAAGCGGGATTAGCACAGATACGCAGTATTTT. This translates into CASRASGISTDTQYF.

J is TRBJ2-5 and V is TRBV7-9; 9 nucleotides line up with TRBD1. CDR1 SEHNR and CDR2 FQNEAQ come from the germline V gene (reference sequence). Trimming cost V 5 bases and J 4 bases; bases outside gene matches: 5. The CDR3 runs 14 residues. The CDR3 DNA reads TGTGCCAGCAGCGCAGCGGGACAGGGAGAGACCCAGTACTTC. This codes for CASSAAGQGETQYF. Based on the CDR3 plus reference TRBV7-9 and TRBJ2-5, the full variable domain is DTGVSQNPRHKITKRGQNVTFRCDPISEHNRLYWYRQTLGQGPEFLTYFQNEAQLEKSRLLSDRFSAERPKGSFSTLEIQRTEQGDSAMYLCASSAAGQGETQYFGPGTRLLVL.

V is TRBV25-1 and J is TRBJ1-2; TRBD1 aligns across 7 bases. Germline V gene lookup returns CDR1 MGHDK and CDR2 SYGVNS. The CDR3 sequence is 15 residues long. Losses at the gene ends were 4 bases for V and 3 bases for J; bases not matched to a gene: 8. The CDR3 nucleotides read TGTGCCAGCAGTGCCCAGGGGGGGTTCGACTATGGCTACACCTTC. It encodes CASSAQGGFDYGYTF.

This sequence joins TRBV20-1 and TRBJ2-5; tentative D call: TRBD2 (5 bases). The V end was cut by 2 bases, the J end by 1 base, with 11 bases between. The CDR3 covers 14 residues. CDR1 is DFQATT, CDR2 SNEGSKA, per germline (reference sequence). The CDR3 reads CSARLASLQETQYF. The DNA of the CDR3 is TGCAGTGCTAGACTAGCAAGCCTCCAAGAGACCCAGTACTTC.

J is TRBJ2-5 and V is TRBV27, with D hard to call. Trimming cost V 0 bases and J 1 base, with 3 bases left between them. The length of the CDR3 is 13 residues. The germline V gene encodes CDR1 MNHEY and CDR2 SMNVEV (reference sequence). CDR3 amino acids: CASSLSVQETQYF. The CDR3 nucleotides read TGTGCCAGCAGTTTATCGGTCCAAGAGACCCAGTACTTC.

This clonotype was counted many times. The chain uses TRBV7-9 and TRBJ2-5, with 11 bases aligning to TRBD1. Germline V gene lookup returns CDR1 SEHNR and CDR2 FQNEAQ (reference sequence). V was clipped by 5 bases and J by 3 bases; unmatched bases: 5. The CDR3 covers 15 residues. CDR3 DNA sequence: TGTGCCAGCAGCCTTCGGACAGGGGGCGAAGAGACCCAGTACTTC. Encoded protein: CASSLRTGGEETQYF.

The rearrangement joins TRBV6-6 to TRBJ2-3; D uncertain. The germline CDR1 and CDR2 sequences are MNHNY and SVGAGI (reference sequence). CDR3 length: 11 amino acids. Between the trimmed V and J ends, which lost 10 bases and 9 bases, there was a span of 14 bases. The DNA of the CDR3 is TGTGCCATTCACCGGGCCACCACGCAGTATTTT. This encodes CAIHRATTQYF.

There are a few counts of this clonotype. The chain combines TRBV6-1 with TRBJ2-6; D is ambiguous. CDR1 and CDR2 from the germline V gene are MNHNS and SASEGT. Trimming removed 1 base from V and 0 bases from J, with 10 bases in between. This CDR3 spans 17 amino acids. The CDR3 nucleotides are TGTGCCAGCAGTGAAGAGGTCCCAAGCTCTGGGGCCAACGTCCTGACTTTC. This translates into CASSEEVPSSGANVLTF.

This clonotype occurred a few times. The J gene is TRBJ2-7, the V gene TRBV3-1; D is ambiguous. Trimming removed 3 bases at V and 2 bases at J, with 14 bases between. The CDR3 loop spans 15 amino acids. CDR1 and CDR2 from the germline V gene are LGHDT and YNNKEL (reference sequence). The CDR3 DNA follows: TGTGCCAGCAGCCAGAAGGACCAAATTCCCTACGAGCAGTACTTC. It encodes CASSQKDQIPYEQYF.

V usage is TRBV27 and J usage is TRBJ2-7, with 11 bases matching TRBD1. CDR1 and CDR2 (germline): MNHEY, SMNVEV (reference sequence). V lost 8 bases, J lost 0 bases, and 3 bases stayed unmatched. This CDR3 has 14 amino acids. CDR3 residues: CASAGTGGSYEQYV. CDR3 in DNA: TGTGCCAGCGCCGGGACAGGGGGCTCCTACGAGCAGTACGTC.

This clonotype was observed a few times. This chain joins TRBV19 and TRBJ2-2; D call uncertain. Trimming took 1 base from V and 3 from J, leaving 9 bases between them. This CDR3 comprises 15 residues. The germline V gene has CDR1 LNHDA and CDR2 SQIVND (reference sequence). The CDR3 DNA reads TGTGCCAGTAGTATAGGAACAGCTTACACCGGGGAGCTGTTTTTT. As protein: CASSIGTAYTGELFF.